This TCR beta chain was sequenced in a study of cytomegalovirus exposure and HLA in healthy donors. The J segment lost 1 base and the V segment lost 2 bases, leaving 6 bases of the junction unmatched. This CDR3 contains 15 residues. Per germline, CDR1 SGDLS and CDR2 YYNGEE. Points on this clone: Its antigen is not known.

13 Jbeta primers and 60 Vbeta primers were used for the PCR. Sequencing used immunoSEQ multiplex PCR; TCRdb keeps in-frame clones, though not all of them. The sample carries hundreds of thousands of clones, 80% to 85% recorded once. Whole-study results and caveats: HLA-A and HLA-B allele assignments for most subjects were reportedly predicted accurately using TCR beta sequences.

This TCR came from a boy younger than 10 in good health and CMV-seronegative. V gene TRBV9 combines with J gene TRBJ2-7, with 7 bases matching TRBD1. Sequencing was performed on PBMCs. CDR3 coding DNA: TGTGCCAGCAGCGTCGGGGACAGCCCTTCCTACGAGCAGTACTTC. Translated: CASSVGDSPSYEQYF.